This T cell receptor (beta chain) was captured by sequencing in a study of cytomegalovirus exposure and HLA in healthy donors. In the case of this clone: The antigen is not known.

Findings of the study overall: In a later analysis, across HLA loci, associated TCR counts were highest for DRB1, lowest for HLA-C. A later analysis linked a missense DCLRE1C variant to TCR beta V- and J-gene trimming.

The PCR was carried out with 60 Vbeta primers and 13 Jbeta primers. The table came from immunoSEQ multiplex PCR; TCRdb's copy has only in-frame clones and leaves some out. The profile shows approximately 85,000 clones, over 70% of them singletons. Between the trimmed V and J ends, which lost 2 bases and 0 bases, there was a span of 11 bases. Germline V gene data show CDR1 as MNHEY and CDR2 as SVGAGI. The CDR3 runs to 16 residues. This TCR was sampled from a woman aged 50 to 65 in good health and CMV-seropositive. The specimen sequenced was PBMCs. The rearrangement links TRBV6-5 to TRBJ2-1; possible D gene TRBD2, 5 bases. In DNA form, the CDR3 reads TGTGCCAGCAGTTACGTTACGGGGAGCTCCTACAATGAGCAGTTCTTC. Translation: CASSYVTGSSYNEQFF.